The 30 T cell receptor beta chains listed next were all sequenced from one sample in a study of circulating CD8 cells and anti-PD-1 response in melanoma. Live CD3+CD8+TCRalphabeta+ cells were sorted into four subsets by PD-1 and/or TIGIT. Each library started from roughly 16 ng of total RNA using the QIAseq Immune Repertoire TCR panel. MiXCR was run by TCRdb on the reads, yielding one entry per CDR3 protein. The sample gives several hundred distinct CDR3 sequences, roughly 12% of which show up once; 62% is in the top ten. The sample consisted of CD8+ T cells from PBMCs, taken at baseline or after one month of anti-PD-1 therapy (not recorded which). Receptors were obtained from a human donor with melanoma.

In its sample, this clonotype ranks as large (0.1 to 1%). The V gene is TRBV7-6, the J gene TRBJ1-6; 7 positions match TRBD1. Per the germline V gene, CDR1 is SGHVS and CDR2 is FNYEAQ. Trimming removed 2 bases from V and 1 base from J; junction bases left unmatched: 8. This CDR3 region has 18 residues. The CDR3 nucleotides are TGTGCCAGCAGCTTATCCCGAGGGGGCGCGTCCTATAATTCACCCCTCCACTTT. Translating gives CASSLSRGGASYNSPLHF.

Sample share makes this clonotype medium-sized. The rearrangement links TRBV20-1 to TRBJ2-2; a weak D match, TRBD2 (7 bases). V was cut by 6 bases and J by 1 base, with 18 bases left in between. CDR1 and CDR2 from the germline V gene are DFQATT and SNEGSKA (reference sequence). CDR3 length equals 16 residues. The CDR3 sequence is CSALTRGGWNTGELFF. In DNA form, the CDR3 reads TGCAGTGCACTCACCCGCGGGGGCTGGAACACCGGGGAGCTGTTTTTT.

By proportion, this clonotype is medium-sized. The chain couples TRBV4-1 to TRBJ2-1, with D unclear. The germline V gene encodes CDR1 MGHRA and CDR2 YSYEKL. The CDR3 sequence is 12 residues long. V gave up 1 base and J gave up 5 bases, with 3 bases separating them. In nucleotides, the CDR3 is TGCGCCAGCAGCCAAGCACACAATGAGCAGTTCTTC. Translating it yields CASSQAHNEQFF.

For the CDR3, the DNA is TGTGCCAGCAGCCTGCTGGATAAGAAAATAGCCTACGAGCAGTACTTC. It is translated as CASSLLDKKIAYEQYF. The chain couples TRBV14 to TRBJ2-7; D not certain. V lost 4 bases and J 2 bases, leaving 18 bases between the germline ends. The germline gives CDR1 SGHDN, CDR2 FVKESK. This CDR3 has 16 residues. The variable domain in full, completed from reference TRBV14 and TRBJ2-7, reads EAGVTQFPSHSVIEKGQTVTLRCDPISGHDNLYWYRRVMGKEIKFLLHFVKESKQDESGMPNNRFLAERTGGTYSTLKVQPAELEDSGVYFCASSLLDKKIAYEQYFGPGTRLTVT.

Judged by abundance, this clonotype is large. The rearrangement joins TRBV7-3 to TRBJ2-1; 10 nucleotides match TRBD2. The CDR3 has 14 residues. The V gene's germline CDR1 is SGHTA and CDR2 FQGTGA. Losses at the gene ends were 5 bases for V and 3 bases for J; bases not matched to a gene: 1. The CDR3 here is CASSPSGGYNEQFF. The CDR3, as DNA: TGTGCCAGCAGCCCTAGCGGGGGCTACAATGAGCAGTTCTTC.

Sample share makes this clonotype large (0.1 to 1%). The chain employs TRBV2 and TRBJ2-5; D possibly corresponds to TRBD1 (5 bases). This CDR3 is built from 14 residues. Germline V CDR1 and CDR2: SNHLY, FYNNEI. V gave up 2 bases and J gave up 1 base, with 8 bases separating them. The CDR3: CASSEWGGQETQYF. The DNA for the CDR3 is TGTGCCAGCAGTGAATGGGGCGGCCAAGAGACCCAGTACTTC.

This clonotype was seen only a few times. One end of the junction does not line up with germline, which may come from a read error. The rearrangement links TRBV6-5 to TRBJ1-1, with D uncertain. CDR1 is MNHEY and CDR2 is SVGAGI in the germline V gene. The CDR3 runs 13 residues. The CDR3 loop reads CASSYEGPHEAIF. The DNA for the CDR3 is TGTGCCAGCAGTTACGAAGGGCCCCATGAAGCTATCTTT.

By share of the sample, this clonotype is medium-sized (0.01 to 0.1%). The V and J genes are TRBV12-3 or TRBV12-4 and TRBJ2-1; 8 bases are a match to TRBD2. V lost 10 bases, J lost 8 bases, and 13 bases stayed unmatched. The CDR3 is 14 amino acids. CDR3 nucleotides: TGTGCCACCGATGAGCGGGGGCTCTCCGATGAGCAGTTCTTC. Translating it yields CATDERGLSDEQFF.

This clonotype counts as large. The CDR3, as DNA: TGTGCCAGCAGCCAATTAGGGGGCGAGCAGTACTTC. It yields the protein CASSQLGGEQYF. The chain carries TRBV16 and TRBJ2-7, with D possibly being TRBD1 (6 bases). V gave up 1 base and J gave up 6 bases, with 7 bases separating them. Germline-derived CDR1 and CDR2 are KGHSY and FQNENV. This CDR3 region has 12 residues.

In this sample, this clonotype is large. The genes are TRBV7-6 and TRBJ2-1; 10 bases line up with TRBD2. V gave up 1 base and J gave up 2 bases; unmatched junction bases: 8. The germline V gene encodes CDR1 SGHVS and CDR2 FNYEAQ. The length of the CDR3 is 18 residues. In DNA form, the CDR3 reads TGTGCCAGCAGCTTAGTAGCGGGGGGAGTACTCACCTACAATGAGCAGTTCTTC. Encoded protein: CASSLVAGGVLTYNEQFF.

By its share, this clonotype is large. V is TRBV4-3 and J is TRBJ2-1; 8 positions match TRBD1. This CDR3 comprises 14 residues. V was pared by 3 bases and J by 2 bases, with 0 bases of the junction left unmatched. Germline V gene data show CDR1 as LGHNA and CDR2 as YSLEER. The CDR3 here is CASSQGQAYNEQFF. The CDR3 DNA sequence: TGCGCCAGCAGCCAGGGACAGGCCTACAATGAGCAGTTCTTC.

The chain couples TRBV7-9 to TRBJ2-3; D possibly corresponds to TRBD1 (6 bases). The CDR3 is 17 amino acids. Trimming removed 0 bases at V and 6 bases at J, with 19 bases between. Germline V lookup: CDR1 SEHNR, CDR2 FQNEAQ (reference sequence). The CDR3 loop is CASSLASGRGGRDTQYF. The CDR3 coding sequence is TGTGCCAGCAGCTTAGCCTCGGGGCGTGGGGGCCGGGATACGCAGTATTTT. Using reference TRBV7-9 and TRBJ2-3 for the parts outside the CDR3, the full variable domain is DTGVSQNPRHKITKRGQNVTFRCDPISEHNRLYWYRQTLGQGPEFLTYFQNEAQLEKSRLLSDRFSAERPKGSFSTLEIQRTEQGDSAMYLCASSLASGRGGRDTQYFGPGTRLTVL.

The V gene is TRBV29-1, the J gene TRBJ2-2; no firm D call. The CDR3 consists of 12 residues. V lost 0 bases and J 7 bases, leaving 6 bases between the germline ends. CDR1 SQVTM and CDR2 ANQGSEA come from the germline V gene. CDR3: CSVEESSGELFF. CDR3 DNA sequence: TGCAGCGTTGAAGAATCGAGCGGGGAGCTGTTTTTT.

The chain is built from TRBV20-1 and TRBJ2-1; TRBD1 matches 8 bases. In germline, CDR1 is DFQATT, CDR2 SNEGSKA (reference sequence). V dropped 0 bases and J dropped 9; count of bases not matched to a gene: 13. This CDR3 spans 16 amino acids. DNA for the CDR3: TGCAGTGCTAGAGATCCAGGGACAGGAACGTTGGGTGAGCAGTTCTTC. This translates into CSARDPGTGTLGEQFF.

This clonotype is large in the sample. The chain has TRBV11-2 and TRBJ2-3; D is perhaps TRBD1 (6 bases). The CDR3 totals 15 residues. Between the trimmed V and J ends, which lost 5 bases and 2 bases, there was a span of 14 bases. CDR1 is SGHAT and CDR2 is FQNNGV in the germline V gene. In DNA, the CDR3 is TGTGCCAGCAGCCACAATTCAGGGGCCACAGATACGCAGTATTTT. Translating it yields CASSHNSGATDTQYF.

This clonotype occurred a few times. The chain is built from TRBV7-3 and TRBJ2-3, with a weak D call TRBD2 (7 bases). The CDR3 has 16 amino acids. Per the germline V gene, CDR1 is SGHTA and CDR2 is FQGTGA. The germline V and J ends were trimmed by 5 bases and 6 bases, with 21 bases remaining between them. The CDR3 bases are TGTGCCAGCAGCCTTGGCCGGGGGGCCCTCTTCGATACGCAGTATTTT. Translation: CASSLGRGALFDTQYF.

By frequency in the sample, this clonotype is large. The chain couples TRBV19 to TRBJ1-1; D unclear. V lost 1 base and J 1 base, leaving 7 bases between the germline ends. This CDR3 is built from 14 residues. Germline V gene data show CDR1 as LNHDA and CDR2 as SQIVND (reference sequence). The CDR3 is CASSIGGQNTEAFF. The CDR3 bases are TGTGCCAGTAGTATAGGAGGCCAGAACACTGAAGCTTTCTTT.

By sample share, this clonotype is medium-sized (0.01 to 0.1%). The CDR3 protein is CSARGQDSTDTQYF. The CDR3 region has the DNA TGCAGTGCTAGAGGACAGGACTCCACAGATACGCAGTATTTT. V usage is TRBV20-1 and J usage is TRBJ2-3, with D tentatively TRBD1 (6 bases). V was shortened by 1 base and J by 2 bases, with 10 bases between the two germline ends. The V gene's germline CDR1 is DFQATT and CDR2 SNEGSKA (reference sequence). The CDR3 is 14 residues long.

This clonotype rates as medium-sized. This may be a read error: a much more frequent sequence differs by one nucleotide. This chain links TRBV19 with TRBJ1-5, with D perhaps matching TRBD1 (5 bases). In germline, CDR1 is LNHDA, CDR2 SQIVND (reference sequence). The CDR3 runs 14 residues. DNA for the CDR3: TGTGCCAGTAGGGCAGGGAATGGGAATCAGCCCCTGCATTTT. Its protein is CASRAGNGNQPLHF.

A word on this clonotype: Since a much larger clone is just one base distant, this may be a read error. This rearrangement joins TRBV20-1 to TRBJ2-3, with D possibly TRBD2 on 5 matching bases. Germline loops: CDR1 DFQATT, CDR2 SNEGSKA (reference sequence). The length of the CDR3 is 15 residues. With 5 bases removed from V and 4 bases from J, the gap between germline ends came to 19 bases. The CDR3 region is CSAVTLDKYADTQYF. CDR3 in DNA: TGCAGTGCTGTCACACTAGACAAATACGCAGATACGCAGTATTTT.

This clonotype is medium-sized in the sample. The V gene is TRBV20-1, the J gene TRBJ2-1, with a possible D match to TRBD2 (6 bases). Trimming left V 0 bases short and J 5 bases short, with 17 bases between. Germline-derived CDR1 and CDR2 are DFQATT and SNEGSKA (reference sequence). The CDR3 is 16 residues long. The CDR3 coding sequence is TGCAGTGCTAGAGATGGGGTTCGGGTAGCGGACAATGAGCAGTTCTTC. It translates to CSARDGVRVADNEQFF.

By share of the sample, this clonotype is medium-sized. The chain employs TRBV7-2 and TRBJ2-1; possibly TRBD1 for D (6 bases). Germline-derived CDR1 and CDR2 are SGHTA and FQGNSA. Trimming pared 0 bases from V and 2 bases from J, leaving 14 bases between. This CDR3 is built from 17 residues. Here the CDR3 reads CASSLAPGVGTYNEQFF. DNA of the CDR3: TGTGCCAGCAGCTTAGCCCCAGGGGTAGGAACCTACAATGAGCAGTTCTTC.

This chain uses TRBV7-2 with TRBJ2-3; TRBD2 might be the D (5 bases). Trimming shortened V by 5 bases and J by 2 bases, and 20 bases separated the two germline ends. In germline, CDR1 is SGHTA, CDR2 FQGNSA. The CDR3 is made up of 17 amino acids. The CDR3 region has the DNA TGTGCCAGCAGCCCCTTAGCTGGGAGCCATTCCACAGATACGCAGTATTTT. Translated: CASSPLAGSHSTDTQYF.

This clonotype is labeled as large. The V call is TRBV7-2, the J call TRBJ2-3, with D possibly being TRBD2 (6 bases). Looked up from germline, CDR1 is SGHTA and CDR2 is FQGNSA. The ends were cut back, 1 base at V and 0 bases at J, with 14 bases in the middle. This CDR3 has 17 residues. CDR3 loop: CASSLDPGGTSTDTQYF. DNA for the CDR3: TGTGCCAGCAGCTTAGATCCCGGGGGTACTAGCACAGATACGCAGTATTTT. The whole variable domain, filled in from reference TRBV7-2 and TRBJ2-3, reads GAGVSQSPSNKVTEKGKDVELRCDPISGHTALYWYRQSLGQGLEFLIYFQGNSAPDKSGLPSDRFSAERTGGSVSTLTIQRTQQEDSAVYLCASSLDPGGTSTDTQYFGPGTRLTVL.

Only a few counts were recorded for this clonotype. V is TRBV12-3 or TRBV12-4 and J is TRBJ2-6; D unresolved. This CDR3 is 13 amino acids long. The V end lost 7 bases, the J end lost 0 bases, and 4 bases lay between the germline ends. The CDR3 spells CASTPSGANVLTF. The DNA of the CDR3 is TGTGCCAGCACGCCCTCTGGGGCCAACGTCCTGACTTTC.

The CDR3 region has the DNA TGTGCCAGCAGTTACTCGTTCGGAAAAGCTTTCTTT. Translation: CASSYSFGKAFF. The chain carries TRBV6-2 or TRBV6-3 and TRBJ1-1; D not certain. V lost 0 bases to trimming and J lost 9 bases, with 8 bases between them. The CDR3 is made up of 12 amino acids. CDR1 MNHEY and CDR2 SVGEGT come from the germline V gene.

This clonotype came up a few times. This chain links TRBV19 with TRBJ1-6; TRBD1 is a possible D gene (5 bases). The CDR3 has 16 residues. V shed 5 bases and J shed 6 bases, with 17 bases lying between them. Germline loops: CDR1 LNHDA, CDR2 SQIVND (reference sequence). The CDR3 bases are TGTGCCAGTAGTGGCGTGCTGGACAACCGTAATTCACCCCTCCACTTT. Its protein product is CASSGVLDNRNSPLHF.

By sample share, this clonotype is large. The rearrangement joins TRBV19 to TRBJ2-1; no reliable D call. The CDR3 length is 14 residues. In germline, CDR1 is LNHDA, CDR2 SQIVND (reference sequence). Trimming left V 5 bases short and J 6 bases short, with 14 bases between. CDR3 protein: CASSLTHSSNEQFF. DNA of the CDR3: TGTGCCAGTAGTTTAACCCATTCAAGCAATGAGCAGTTCTTC.

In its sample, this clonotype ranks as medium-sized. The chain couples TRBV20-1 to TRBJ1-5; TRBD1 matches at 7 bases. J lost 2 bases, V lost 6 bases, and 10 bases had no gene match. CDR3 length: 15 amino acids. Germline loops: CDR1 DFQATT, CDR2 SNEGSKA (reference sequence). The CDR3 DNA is TGCAGTGCCCTCGACAGGGTAACTGGCAATCAGCCCCAGCATTTT. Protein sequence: CSALDRVTGNQPQHF.

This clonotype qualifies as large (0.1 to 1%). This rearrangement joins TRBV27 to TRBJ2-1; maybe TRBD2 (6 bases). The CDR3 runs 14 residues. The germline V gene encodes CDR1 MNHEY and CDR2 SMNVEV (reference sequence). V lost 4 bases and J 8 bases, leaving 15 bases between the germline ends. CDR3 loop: CASSWGTLSDEQFF. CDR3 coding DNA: TGTGCCAGCAGTTGGGGGACTCTTAGCGATGAGCAGTTCTTC.